These 22 T cell receptor beta chains were sequenced from one sample in a study of regulatory T cells in long-lasting Graves disease. Time point specified: persistent/refractory GD, antithyroid drugs over 5 years with positive TRAb. RNA from PBMCs was the source of the TCR library. CDR3-region Arm-PCR and iRepertoire HTBI primers produced the TCR beta libraries. TCRdb analysed the multiplex PCR reads with MiXCR anew, one entry per CDR3 protein. The table has under 450,000 distinct CDR3 sequences, about 25% seen once. The specimen was peripheral blood mononuclear cells (PBMCs), collected when the disease was refractory, from a patient treated with antithyroid drugs. The receptors stem from a female donor with Graves disease.

This clonotype has more than one count but fewer than ten. This may stem from a read error, because a much larger clone lies one nucleotide away. The gene calls are TRBV20-1 and TRBJ1-5, with D possibly TRBD1 on 5 matching bases. The germline V gene encodes CDR1 DFQATT and CDR2 SNEGSKA (reference sequence). The CDR3 is 13 amino acids. V gave up 6 bases and J gave up 9 bases, with 18 bases separating them. DNA of the CDR3: TGCAGTGCCACCGGGACGGTGGATCGGCCCCAGCATTTT. Its translation: CSATGTVDRPQHF.

In this sample, this clonotype turned up a few times. The chain carries TRBV19 and TRBJ2-2; D unresolved. The CDR3 length is 13 residues. Germline-derived CDR1 and CDR2 are LNHDA and SQIVND (reference sequence). V lost 6 bases to trimming and J lost 8 bases, with 13 bases between them. Here the CDR3 reads CASSPKMVGELFF. The CDR3 nucleotides are TGTGCCAGTAGCCCCAAGATGGTAGGGGAGCTGTTTTTT.

In its sample, this clonotype was seen a few times. DNA for the CDR3: TGTGCCAGCAGAACCAATGGACTAGCGGGAATATACGAGCAGTACTTC. Translated: CASRTNGLAGIYEQYF. The chain recombines TRBV6-1 with TRBJ2-7; 12 nucleotides match TRBD2. CDR1 MNHNS and CDR2 SASEGT come from the germline V gene. The CDR3 is 16 residues long. V gave up 6 bases and J gave up 4 bases; unmatched junction bases: 10.

This clonotype appeared many times. The rearrangement uses TRBV12-3 or TRBV12-4 and TRBJ2-7; 7 bases line up with TRBD1. Trimming removed 6 bases from V and 3 bases from J; junction bases left unmatched: 17. The CDR3 spans 17 residues. CDR3 DNA: TGTGCCAGCAGCCCCCAAACCGGGACAGCTATAGGCTACGAGCAGTACTTC. This sequence encodes CASSPQTGTAIGYEQYF.

V gene TRBV7-2 combines with J gene TRBJ2-4, with 7 bases identical to TRBD1. CDR3 length: 16 residues. Germline CDR1 SGHTA, CDR2 FQGNSA. With 0 bases clipped from V and 1 base from J, the junction kept 3 bases outside the gene matches. CDR3 amino acids: CASSLARGRAKNIQYF. CDR3 nucleotide sequence: TGTGCCAGCAGCTTAGCGAGGGGGCGGGCCAAAAACATTCAGTACTTC.

This clonotype has only a few counts. This chain's CDR3 is CASSPFQIAEKLFF. In DNA form, the CDR3 reads TGTGCCAGCTCACCCTTCCAGATAGCGGAAAAACTGTTTTTT. The rearrangement uses TRBV18 and TRBJ1-4; D gene uncertain. CDR3 length: 14 amino acids. Germline V gene lookup returns CDR1 KGHSH and CDR2 LQKENI. V lost 3 bases and J 8 bases, leaving 13 bases between the germline ends.

This chain joins TRBV27 and TRBJ2-3; D is unresolved. This CDR3 has 15 residues. Looked up from germline, CDR1 is MNHEY and CDR2 is SMNVEV (reference sequence). The V end lost 2 bases, the J end lost 4 bases, and 13 bases lay between the germline ends. The CDR3 DNA is TGTGCCAGCAGTTTAGGCCCCTCCGGCGCAGATACGCAGTATTTT. Protein: CASSLGPSGADTQYF.

The chain uses TRBV20-1 and TRBJ1-5; the D is unclear. This CDR3 comprises 15 residues. Germline-derived CDR1 and CDR2 are DFQATT and SNEGSKA (reference sequence). Trimming removed 6 bases from V and 0 bases from J, with 15 bases in between. The CDR3 loop is CSAPPVSRSNQPQHF. DNA of the CDR3: TGCAGTGCCCCCCCGGTCTCGCGTAGCAATCAGCCCCAGCATTTT.

This clonotype was recorded a few times. The chain uses TRBV20-1 and TRBJ2-2, with 7 bases matching TRBD2. The length of the CDR3 is 14 residues. With 7 bases clipped from V and 0 bases from J, the junction kept 5 bases outside the gene matches. Germline-derived CDR1 and CDR2 are DFQATT and SNEGSKA (reference sequence). CDR3 nucleotides: TGCAGTGTTGGGACTATATCGAACACCGGGGAGCTGTTTTTT. This sequence encodes CSVGTISNTGELFF.

This clonotype has ten or more counts. This chain uses TRBV18 with TRBJ2-6; D unresolved. Germline lookup yields CDR1 KGHSH and CDR2 LQKENI. This CDR3 has 14 amino acids. The V and J ends lost 5 bases and 0 bases respectively, with 5 bases between them. CDR3 bases: TGTGCCAGCTCATTTGACTCTGGGGCCAACGTCCTGACTTTC. Protein sequence: CASSFDSGANVLTF.

The sample holds many counts of this clonotype. The chain has TRBV2 and TRBJ2-5; perhaps TRBD2 as D (7 bases). The germline gives CDR1 SNHLY, CDR2 FYNNEI. This CDR3 is 15 amino acids long. V was pared by 7 bases and J by 5 bases, with 20 bases between. CDR3 DNA: TGTGCCAGCAAAGGGGGAGGGGGTGTCTCGGAGACCCAGTACTTC. This sequence encodes CASKGGGGVSETQYF.

V gene TRBV20-1 combines with J gene TRBJ1-5; 7 positions agree with TRBD1. The CDR3 is 15 residues long. Germline trimming cut 6 bases from V and 2 bases from J; bases unmatched to any gene: 10. The germline gives CDR1 DFQATT, CDR2 SNEGSKA (reference sequence). The CDR3 is CSAYSRGQGNQPQHF. The CDR3 DNA sequence: TGCAGTGCCTATTCCCGTGGACAGGGCAATCAGCCCCAGCATTTT.

This clonotype has a count of ten or more. This chain connects TRBV27 to TRBJ2-7, with 13 positions matching TRBD2. Germline-derived CDR1 and CDR2 are MNHEY and SMNVEV (reference sequence). V lost 6 bases to trimming and J lost 6 bases; unmatched junction nucleotides: 5. This CDR3 spans 14 amino acids. CDR3 DNA: TGTGCCAGCAGCGGACTAGCGGGAGTAAGCGAGCAGTACTTC. Translated: CASSGLAGVSEQYF.

This clonotype was counted ten times or more. This rearrangement joins TRBV20-1 to TRBJ2-7, with TRBD1 identical over 7 bases. The CDR3 is made up of 14 amino acids. Germline trimming cut 6 bases from V and 2 bases from J; bases unmatched to any gene: 10. Germline values: CDR1 DFQATT, CDR2 SNEGSKA (reference sequence). CDR3 sequence (DNA): TGCAGTGCCCATGGGACAGCGTCACCCTACGAGCAGTACTTC. Translation gives CSAHGTASPYEQYF.

In nucleotides, the CDR3 is TGTGCCAGCAGCGTACTAGCGGGAGTAGGCACCGGGGAGCTGTTTTTT. This encodes CASSVLAGVGTGELFF. V usage is TRBV7-2 and J usage is TRBJ2-2; 11 bases map to TRBD2. Looked up from germline, CDR1 is SGHTA and CDR2 is FQGNSA. This CDR3 spans 16 amino acids. Trimming removed 5 bases from V and 4 bases from J; junction bases left unmatched: 6.

J is TRBJ2-2 and V is TRBV5-6; 8 nucleotides agree with TRBD1. Germline CDR1 and CDR2: SGHDT and YYEEEE. This CDR3 spans 17 amino acids. The trim removed 4 bases at V and 4 bases at J, leaving 12 bases unmatched. CDR3 sequence reads: CASSLRGGQGSTGELFF. The CDR3 nucleotides read TGTGCCAGCAGCCTTCGAGGCGGACAGGGAAGCACCGGGGAGCTGTTTTTT.

Concerning this clonotype itself: Being one base from a much bigger clone, this may be a read error. The chain links TRBV7-2 to TRBJ2-2, with 12 bases identical to TRBD2. CDR3 length equals 15 residues. Unmatched junction bases numbered 3, after V lost 4 bases and J lost 6 bases. The germline V gene encodes CDR1 SGHTA and CDR2 FQGNSA. In DNA, the CDR3 is TGTGCCAGCAGCTCTAGCGGGAGGGCCGCCGGGGAGCTGTTTTTT. Translated, it gives CASSSSGRAAGELFF.

This sequence joins TRBV6-2 or TRBV6-3 and TRBJ1-5; D is perhaps TRBD1 (5 bases). From germline, CDR1 is MNHEY and CDR2 SVGEGT. The CDR3 consists of 15 residues. Trimming left V 7 bases short and J 4 bases short, with 17 bases between. CDR3 in DNA: TGTGCCAGCACCCTACGGGGCACGTTGAATCAGCCCCAGCATTTT. Amino acids: CASTLRGTLNQPQHF.

This clonotype has a count of ten or more. This chain uses TRBV29-1 with TRBJ1-4; TRBD1 agrees at 8 bases. V shed 6 bases and J 5 bases; nucleotides not matched to a gene: 5. Germline lookup yields CDR1 SQVTM and CDR2 ANQGSEA. The CDR3 has 13 amino acids. In DNA form, the CDR3 reads TGCAGCGTCCACGGACAGGGAAATGAAAAACTGTTTTTT. It codes for CSVHGQGNEKLFF.

V gene TRBV5-1 combines with J gene TRBJ1-1, with D possibly matching TRBD1 (5 bases). Germline loops: CDR1 SGHRS, CDR2 YFSETQ. Trimming removed 4 bases at V and 0 bases at J, with 13 bases between. The CDR3 extends over 15 amino acids. Written as DNA, the CDR3 is TGCGCCAGCAGCGAGGCCGGGACGGTGAACACTGAAGCTTTCTTT. Its protein product is CASSEAGTVNTEAFF. The entire variable domain, with the rest obtained from reference TRBV5-1 and TRBJ1-1, is as follows: KAGVTQTPRYLIKTRGQQVTLSCSPISGHRSVSWYQQTPGQGLQFLFEYFSETQRNKGNFPGRFSGRQFSNSRSEMNVSTLELGDSALYLCASSEAGTVNTEAFFGQGTRLTVV.

This chain connects TRBV6-1 to TRBJ1-2, with a tentative D call TRBD1 (5 bases). The V end lost 6 bases, the J end lost 8 bases, and 25 bases lay between the germline ends. Germline assignment: CDR1 MNHNS and CDR2 SASEGT. CDR3 length: 16 amino acids. Written as DNA, the CDR3 is TGTGCCAGCAGACTCTCGTATGGGGCGCTAACTGAGGGCTACACCTTC. As protein: CASRLSYGALTEGYTF.

This clonotype was recorded a few times. The V and J genes are TRBV5-1 and TRBJ2-7; 14 nucleotides match TRBD2. Germline trimming cut 4 bases from V and 0 bases from J; bases unmatched to any gene: 3. The CDR3 spans 16 residues. Germline loops: CDR1 SGHRS, CDR2 YFSETQ. CDR3 sequence reads: CASSLGLAGASYEQYF. The CDR3 bases are TGCGCCAGCAGCCTGGGACTAGCGGGAGCCTCCTACGAGCAGTACTTC. Full variable domain (remainder filled in from reference TRBV5-1 and TRBJ2-7): KAGVTQTPRYLIKTRGQQVTLSCSPISGHRSVSWYQQTPGQGLQFLFEYFSETQRNKGNFPGRFSGRQFSNSRSEMNVSTLELGDSALYLCASSLGLAGASYEQYFGPGTRLTVT.